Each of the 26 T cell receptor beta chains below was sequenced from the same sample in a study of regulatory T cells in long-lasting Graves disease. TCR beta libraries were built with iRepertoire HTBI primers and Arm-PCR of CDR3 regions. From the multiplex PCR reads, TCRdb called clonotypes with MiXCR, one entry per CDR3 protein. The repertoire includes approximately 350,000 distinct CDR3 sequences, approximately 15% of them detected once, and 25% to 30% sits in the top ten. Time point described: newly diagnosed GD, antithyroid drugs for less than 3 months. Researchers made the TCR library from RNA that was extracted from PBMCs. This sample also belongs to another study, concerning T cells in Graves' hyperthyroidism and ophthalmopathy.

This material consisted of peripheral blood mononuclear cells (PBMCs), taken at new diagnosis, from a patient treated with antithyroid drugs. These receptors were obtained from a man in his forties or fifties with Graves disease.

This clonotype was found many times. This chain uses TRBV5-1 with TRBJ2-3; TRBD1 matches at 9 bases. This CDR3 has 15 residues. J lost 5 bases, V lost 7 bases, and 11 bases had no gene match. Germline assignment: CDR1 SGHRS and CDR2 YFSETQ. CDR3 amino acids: CASPLTGQGLDTQYF. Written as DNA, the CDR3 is TGCGCCAGCCCCTTAACCGGACAGGGGTTAGATACGCAGTATTTT.

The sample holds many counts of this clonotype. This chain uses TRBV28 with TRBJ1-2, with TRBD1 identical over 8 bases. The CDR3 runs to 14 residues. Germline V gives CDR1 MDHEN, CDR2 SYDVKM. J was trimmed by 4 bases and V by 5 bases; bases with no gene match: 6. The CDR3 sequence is CASSPGQESYGYTF. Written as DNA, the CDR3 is TGTGCCAGCAGTCCGGGACAGGAGAGCTATGGCTACACCTTC.

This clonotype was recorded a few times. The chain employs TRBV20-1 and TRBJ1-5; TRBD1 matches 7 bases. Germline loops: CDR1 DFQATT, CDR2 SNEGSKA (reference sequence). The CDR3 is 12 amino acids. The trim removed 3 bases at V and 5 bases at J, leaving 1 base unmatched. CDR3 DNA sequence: TGCAGTGCTAGCCAGGGGGATCAGCCCCAGCATTTT. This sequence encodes CSASQGDQPQHF.

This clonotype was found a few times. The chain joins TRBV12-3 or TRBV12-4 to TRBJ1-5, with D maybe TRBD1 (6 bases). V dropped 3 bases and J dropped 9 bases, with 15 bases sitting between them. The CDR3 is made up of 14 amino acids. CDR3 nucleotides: TGTGCCAGCAGTTTCGCAGGGGCGTTATCGCCCCAGCATTTT. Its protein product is CASSFAGALSPQHF.

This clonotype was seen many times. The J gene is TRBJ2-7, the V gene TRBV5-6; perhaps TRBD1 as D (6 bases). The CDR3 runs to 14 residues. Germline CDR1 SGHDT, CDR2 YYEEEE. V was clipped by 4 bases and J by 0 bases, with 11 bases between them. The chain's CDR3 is CASSPTGFSYEQYF. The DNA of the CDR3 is TGTGCCAGCAGCCCGACAGGTTTCTCCTACGAGCAGTACTTC. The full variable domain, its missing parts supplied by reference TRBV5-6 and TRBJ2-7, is DAGVTQSPTHLIKTRGQQVTLRCSPKSGHDTVSWYQQALGQGPQFIFQYYEEEERQRGNFPDRFSGHQFPNYSSELNVNALLLGDSALYLCASSPTGFSYEQYFGPGTRLTVT.

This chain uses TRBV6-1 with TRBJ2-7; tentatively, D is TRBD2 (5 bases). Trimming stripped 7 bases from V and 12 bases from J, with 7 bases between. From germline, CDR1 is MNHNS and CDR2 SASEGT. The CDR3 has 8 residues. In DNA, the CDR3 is TGTGCCAGCACGGGGTGGTACTTC. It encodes CASTGWYF.

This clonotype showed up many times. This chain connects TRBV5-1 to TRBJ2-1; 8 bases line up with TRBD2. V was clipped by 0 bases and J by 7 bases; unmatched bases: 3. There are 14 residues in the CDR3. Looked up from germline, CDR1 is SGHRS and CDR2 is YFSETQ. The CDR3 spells CASSLAGGANEQFF. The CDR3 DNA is TGCGCCAGCAGCTTGGCCGGGGGGGCGAATGAGCAGTTCTTC.

CDR3: CASSLVRGADTQYF. The CDR3 DNA follows: TGTGCCAGCAGCTTGGTTCGGGGGGCGGATACGCAGTATTTT. This chain connects TRBV5-5 to TRBJ2-3; tentatively, D is TRBD2 (7 bases). The CDR3 is 14 amino acids. Between the trimmed V and J ends, which lost 0 bases and 6 bases, there was a span of 11 bases. Germline V gene sequence: CDR1 SGHKS, CDR2 YYEKEE (reference sequence).

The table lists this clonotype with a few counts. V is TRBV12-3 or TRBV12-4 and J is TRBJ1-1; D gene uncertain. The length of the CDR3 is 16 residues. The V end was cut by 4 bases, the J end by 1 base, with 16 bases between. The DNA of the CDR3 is TGTGCCAGCAGTTCCCCCGAGTGGAGCGGGAACACTGAAGCTTTCTTT. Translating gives CASSSPEWSGNTEAFF.

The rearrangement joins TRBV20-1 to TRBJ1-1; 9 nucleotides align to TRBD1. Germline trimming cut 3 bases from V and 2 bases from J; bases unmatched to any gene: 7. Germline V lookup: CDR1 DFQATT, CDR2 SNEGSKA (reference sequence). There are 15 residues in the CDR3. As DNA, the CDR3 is TGCAGTGCTAGGGACAGGGGCCGCCTCAACACTGAAGCTTTCTTT. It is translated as CSARDRGRLNTEAFF.

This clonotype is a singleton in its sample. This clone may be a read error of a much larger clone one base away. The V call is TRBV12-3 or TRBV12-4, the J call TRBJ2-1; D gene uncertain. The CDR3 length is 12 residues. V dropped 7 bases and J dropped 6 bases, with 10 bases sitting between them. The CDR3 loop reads CASTGYVNEQFF. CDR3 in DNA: TGTGCCAGCACAGGATACGTCAATGAGCAGTTCTTC.

For the CDR3, the DNA is TGTGCCAGCAGTAAATCTGGACAGGGGTGGAATGAGCAGTTCTTC. This sequence encodes CASSKSGQGWNEQFF. The gene calls are TRBV28 and TRBJ2-1, with 9 bases matching TRBD1. The CDR3 loop spans 15 amino acids. Germline V gene lookup returns CDR1 MDHEN and CDR2 SYDVKM. V lost 5 bases, J lost 7 bases, and 9 bases stayed unmatched.

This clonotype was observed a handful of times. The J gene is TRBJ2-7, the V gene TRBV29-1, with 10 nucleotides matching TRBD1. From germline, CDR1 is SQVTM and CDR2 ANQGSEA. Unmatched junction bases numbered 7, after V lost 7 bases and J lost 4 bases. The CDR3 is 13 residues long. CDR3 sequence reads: CSAGQGILYEQYF. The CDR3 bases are TGCAGCGCGGGACAGGGGATTCTTTACGAGCAGTACTTC.

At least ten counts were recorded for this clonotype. The DNA of the CDR3 is TGCGCCAGCAGCTTGGAAGGCGACGGACGCACAGATACGCAGTATTTT. It yields the protein CASSLEGDGRTDTQYF. The chain joins TRBV5-1 to TRBJ2-3, with D unclear. The CDR3 totals 16 residues. The V gene's germline CDR1 is SGHRS and CDR2 YFSETQ. The V and J ends lost 0 bases and 1 base respectively, with 12 bases between them.

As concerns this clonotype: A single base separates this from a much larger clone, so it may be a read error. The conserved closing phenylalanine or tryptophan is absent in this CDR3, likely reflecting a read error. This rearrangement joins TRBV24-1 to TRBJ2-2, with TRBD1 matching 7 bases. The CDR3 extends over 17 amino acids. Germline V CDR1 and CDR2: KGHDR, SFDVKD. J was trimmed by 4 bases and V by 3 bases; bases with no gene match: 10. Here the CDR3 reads CATSDTQWTGGTGELFL. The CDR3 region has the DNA TGTGCCACCAGTGATACCCAATGGACAGGCGGCACCGGGGAGCTGTTTCTT.

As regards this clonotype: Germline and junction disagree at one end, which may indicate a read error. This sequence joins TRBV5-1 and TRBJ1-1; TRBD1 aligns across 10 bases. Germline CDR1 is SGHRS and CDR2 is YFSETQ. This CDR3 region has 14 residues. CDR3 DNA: TGCGCCAGCAGCCTGGGACAGGGGAACACTGGAGCTTTCTTT. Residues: CASSLGQGNTGAFF. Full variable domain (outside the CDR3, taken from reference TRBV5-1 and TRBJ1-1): KAGVTQTPRYLIKTRGQQVTLSCSPISGHRSVSWYQQTPGQGLQFLFEYFSETQRNKGNFPGRFSGRQFSNSRSEMNVSTLELGDSALYLCASSLGQGNTGAFFGQGTRLTVV.

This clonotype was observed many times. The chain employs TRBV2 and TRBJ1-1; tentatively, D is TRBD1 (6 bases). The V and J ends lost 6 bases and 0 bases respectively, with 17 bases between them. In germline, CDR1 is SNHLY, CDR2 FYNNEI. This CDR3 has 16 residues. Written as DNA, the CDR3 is TGTGCCAGCAGCGACGACAGGCGGGGGGTGAACACTGAAGCTTTCTTT. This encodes CASSDDRRGVNTEAFF.

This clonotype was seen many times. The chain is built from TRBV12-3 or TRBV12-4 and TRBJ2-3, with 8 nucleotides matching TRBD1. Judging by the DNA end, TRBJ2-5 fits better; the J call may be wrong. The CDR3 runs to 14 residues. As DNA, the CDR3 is TGTGCCAGCAGTCGACAGGGGTGGCAAAAGACCCAGTACTTC. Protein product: CASSRQGWQKTQYF.

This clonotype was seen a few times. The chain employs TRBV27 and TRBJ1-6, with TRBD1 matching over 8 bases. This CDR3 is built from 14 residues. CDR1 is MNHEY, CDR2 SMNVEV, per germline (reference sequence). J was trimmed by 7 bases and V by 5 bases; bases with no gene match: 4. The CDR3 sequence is CASSNDRGNSPLHF. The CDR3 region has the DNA TGTGCCAGCAGTAACGACAGGGGAAATTCACCCCTCCACTTT.

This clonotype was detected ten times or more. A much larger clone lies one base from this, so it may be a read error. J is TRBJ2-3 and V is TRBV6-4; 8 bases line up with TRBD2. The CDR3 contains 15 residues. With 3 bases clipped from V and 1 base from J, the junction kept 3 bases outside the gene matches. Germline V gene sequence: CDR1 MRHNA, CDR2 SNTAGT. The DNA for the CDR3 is TGTGCCAGCAGTGAGAATAGCGGGGGCACAGATACGCAGTATTTT. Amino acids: CASSENSGGTDTQYF.

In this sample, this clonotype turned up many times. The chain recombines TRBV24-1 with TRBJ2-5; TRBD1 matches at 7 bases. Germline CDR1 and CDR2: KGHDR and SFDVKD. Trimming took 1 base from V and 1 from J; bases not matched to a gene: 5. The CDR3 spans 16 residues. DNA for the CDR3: TGTGCCACCAGTGATTTAGGGACAGATCGCCAAGAGACCCAGTACTTC. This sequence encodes CATSDLGTDRQETQYF.

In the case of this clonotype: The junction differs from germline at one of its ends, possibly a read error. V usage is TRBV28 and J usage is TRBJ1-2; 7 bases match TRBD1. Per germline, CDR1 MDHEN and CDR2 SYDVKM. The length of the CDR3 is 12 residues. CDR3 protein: CVSRPGGYGYTF. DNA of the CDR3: TGTGTCAGCAGACCAGGGGGCTATGGCTACACCTTC.

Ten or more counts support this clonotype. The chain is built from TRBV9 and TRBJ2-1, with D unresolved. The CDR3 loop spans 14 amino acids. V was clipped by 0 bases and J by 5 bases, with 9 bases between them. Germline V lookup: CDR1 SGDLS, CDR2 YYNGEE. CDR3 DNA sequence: TGTGCCAGCAGCGTAGACCCGACCCACAATGAGCAGTTCTTC. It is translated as CASSVDPTHNEQFF.

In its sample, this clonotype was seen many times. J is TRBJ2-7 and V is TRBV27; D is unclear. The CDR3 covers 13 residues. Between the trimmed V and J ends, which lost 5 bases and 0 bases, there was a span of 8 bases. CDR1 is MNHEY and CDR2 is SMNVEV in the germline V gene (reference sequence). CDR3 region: CASSPRISYEQYF. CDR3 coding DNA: TGTGCCAGCAGTCCCCGGATCTCCTACGAGCAGTACTTC.

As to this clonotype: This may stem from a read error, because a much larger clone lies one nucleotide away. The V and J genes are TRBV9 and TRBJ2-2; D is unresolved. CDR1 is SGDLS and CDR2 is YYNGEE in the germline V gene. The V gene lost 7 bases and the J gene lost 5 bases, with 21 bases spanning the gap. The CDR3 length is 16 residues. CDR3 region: CASSPPSGPTTGELFF. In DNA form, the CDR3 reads TGTGCCAGCTCACCACCCTCCGGGCCGACGACCGGGGAGCTGTTTTTT.

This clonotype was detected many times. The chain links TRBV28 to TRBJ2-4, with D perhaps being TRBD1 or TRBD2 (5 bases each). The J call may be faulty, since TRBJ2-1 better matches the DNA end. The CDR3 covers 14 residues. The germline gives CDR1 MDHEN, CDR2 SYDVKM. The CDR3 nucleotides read TGTGCCAGCAGGACCACGGGACCCGGGGTCGGGCAGTTCTTC. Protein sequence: CASRTTGPGVGQFF.